This T cell receptor (beta chain) was obtained from a study of cytomegalovirus exposure and HLA in healthy donors (dated 2017 in TCRdb). Concerning the study at large: An earlier analysis of roughly 500 of the donors reported approximately 260 Gb of sequence data and approximately 120 million unique TCR beta sequences obtained from about 200 million T cells. Approximately 330 gigabases of sequencing data and 70 million to 95 million unique TCR sequences made up an early release that covered approximately 620 HLA-typed donors. Of the roughly 400 genotyped donors, approximately 83% fell in the genetic ancestry cluster associated with self-reported Caucasian donors. The study aimed to test whether cataloging public T cell receptors could reveal signatures of past pathogen exposure. The study profiled the T cell repertoires of under 850 subjects by immunosequencing and related them to cytomegalovirus serostatus. Besides the first cohort of more than 650 subjects, a separate validation cohort made up of roughly 120 different subjects was used. High-throughput TCR immunosequencing, statistical association of individual TCRs with disease status, and machine learning were combined to predict cytomegalovirus infection status. A later analysis re-examined previously published TCR beta repertoires from roughly 650 donors and added high-resolution HLA genotyping to investigate patterns of TCR occurrence. Rather than drawing on any new phenotypic data, the later analysis identified candidate immune exposures from TCR beta sequences and the way those sequences occurred across donors. An earlier analysis of several hundred of the donors applied high-throughput TCR beta sequencing to assess whether each TCR beta V gene segment acted as functional or pseudogenic. Donor age, sex, ethnicity and CMV serostatus were compiled alongside the repertoire data. In a later genetic analysis, genome-wide SNP genotypes for about three fifths of the roughly 670 donors were used, and that subset was treated as a discovery cohort. All discovery cohort repertoires had been generated using a single sequencing platform. Both class I and class II loci were covered by HLA typing, at four-digit resolution. Typing coverage differed by locus: A, B, C, DRB1 and DQB1 were typed in roughly 620-630 donors, DQA1 in about 500, DPA1 in approximately 600, and DPB1 in 472. Four or five DR-DQ haplotypes were handled as single units for association and clustering because linkage in the cohort was strong. Among 398 genotyped donors of the cohort, an average of 235,054 unique TCR beta nucleotide sequences were sequenced per donor, roughly 20% of them non-productive. Summary of the overall study and its limitations: Several of the top co-occurrence clusters appeared to be linked to parvovirus B19, influenza, CMV and Epstein-Barr virus, according to a later analysis. The authors suggested that the approach could potentially be extended to other disease states and immunological phenotypes. Roughly uniform sequencing depth across donors was assumed in presence/absence analyses, although this assumption may not hold. According to a later analysis, TCR association rates differed among HLA loci, with DRB1 alleles showing the most associated TCRs and HLA-C alleles showing the fewest. Most TCR sequences were seen in very few donors, while some public TCRs were found in many individuals. Broadly in line with IMGT annotations, most TCR beta V segments showed up in productive rearrangements about 87% or about 30% of the time in an earlier analysis of approximately 640 of the donors. Because some donors lacked HLA typing at each locus, the association tests relied only on the typed subset. Most CMV-associated TCR beta chains appeared to be HLA-restricted in a later analysis, and the HLA associations seemed to be driven largely by CMV exposure. V-gene and J-gene trimming of TCR beta chains was associated with a missense DCLRE1C variant in a later genetic analysis, and the association was replicated in an independent cohort. When HLA alleles, especially DR and DQ, strongly co-occurred, attributing TCR associations to individual alleles was difficult. A further reported finding was that TCR beta sequences accurately predicted the HLA-A and HLA-B alleles for most subjects in the first cohort. In both the original and validation cohorts, the classifier was reported to diagnose cytomegalovirus status with high specificity and sensitivity. Compared with equally common non-associated chains, HLA-associated TCR beta chains in a later analysis were more clonally expanded and had lower generation probabilities. Correlated functional status among segregating V segments might be attributable to linkage disequilibrium, but an unknown experimental factor could not be ruled out. In the study, approximately 160 TCR beta chains were listed as associated with cytomegalovirus. CMV serostatus was the only immune exposure information available for the cohort. Specific HLA alleles were associated with 15,000 to 20,000 TCR beta sequences at a false discovery rate of 0.05 in a later analysis. Three of the identified cytomegalovirus-associated TCR beta chains were confirmed in vitro to be specific for cytomegalovirus antigens. A cluster of highly shared sequence variants was judged likely to represent a technical artifact of the sequencing pipeline. According to a later genetic analysis, donors in an Asian-associated ancestry cluster had fewer N-insertions in productive TCRs than the approximately 610-donor mean. The cohort was sequenced for TCR beta chains only, and without alpha or paired-chain data the features that could be detected were limited. Over 15 rarely observed V segments, including chromosome 9 orphons, were excluded from the earlier analysis of approximately 500 of the donors because counts were too low. The 87-base-pair reads could not distinguish some IMGT-functional V segments, including TRBV6-2 and TRBV6-3, so those segments were excluded.

Libraries were prepared through the immunoSEQ multiplex PCR assay. The multiplex PCR relied on a mix of 60 forward primers for TCR Vbeta segments and 13 reverse primers for TCR Jbeta segments. A multiplex PCR assay on genomic DNA amplified the CDR3 region of rearranged TCR beta genes. The Illumina HiSeq System was used to sequence the amplified TCR beta libraries as 87-base-pair reads. The study's processing was this. A later analysis counted about 80 million unique TCR beta chains across the 690 or so repertoires, and some 11 million of these chains were shared by at least two donors. Raw reads were error-corrected and collapsed into unique sequences with a nearest-neighbor algorithm that merged closely related sequences to remove PCR and sequencing errors. V, D and J gene segments were assigned by aligning CDR3 sequences to IMGT reference sequences. Each retained sequence needed at least a six-nucleotide match to both a V gene segment and a J gene segment. Rearrangements were called productive when the CDR3 lacked stop codons and stayed in frame with V and J; all others were non-productive. CDR3 was defined by IMGT convention, running from the second conserved V-encoded cysteine to the conserved J-encoded phenylalanine. The earlier analysis of 587 of the donors excluded sequences that lacked an unambiguous match to a single V gene segment. In an earlier analysis of 587 of the donors, V segments were called functional above 56.7% productive rearrangements and were called segregating when the between-donor standard deviation exceeded 5%. A statistical classification framework was built to diagnose cytomegalovirus status from the catalog of TCR beta chain sequences. In a later analysis, TCR nucleotide sequences were compared against IMGT/GENE-DB human TR gene sequences so that V and J genes could be assigned. In a later analysis, CDR3 sequences and most-parsimonious VDJ recombination scenarios were assigned using the TCRdist pipeline. In a later analysis, each TCR beta chain was defined by its CDR3 amino acid sequence together with its V-gene family, and reads without a unique V-gene family were excluded. To address suspected cross-contamination and a sequencing artifact, a later analysis removed under 600 highly shared, low-generation-probability nucleotide sequences. In a later analysis, a clonal expansion index was calculated for each public chain from normalized within-repertoire ranks of inferred template counts. In a later analysis, generation probabilities were computed with a VDJ recombination model fitted to out-of-frame rearrangements, and the resulting probabilities were checked against IGoR. A later analysis scored TCR-TCR, TCR-HLA and TCR-CMV co-occurrence with hypergeometric tests, applying a repertoire-size bias correction to TCR pairs. False discovery rates were estimated in a later analysis by permuting HLA or CMV assignments 20 times. In a later analysis, co-occurring TCRs were grouped using DBSCAN, and TCRdist sequence similarity was added for clustering within HLA-allele-positive subsets. Repertoires with fewer than 30,000 or more than 120,000 public chains were left out of co-occurrence clustering, as were several repertoires with anomalous nucleotide sharing. TCRdb obtained this table from immuneACCESS and retained in-frame rearrangements with V and J assigned. These tables miss some clones; where compared with another copy, unresolved V genes account for less than half of the shortfall, and the remainder is unexplained. The V and J calls and the clone size are those of that table, but D and trimming were determined from the DNA. Across this sample there are about 90,000 clones, with around 79% seen only once. Roughly 4.2% of the sample lies in the top ten.

Taken from cysteine to phenylalanine, the CDR3 has 11 residues. Only CDR3 DNA remains: 33 bases, in frame from the first base. From the germline V gene (reference sequence), CDR1 is DFQATT and CDR2 is SNEGSKA. Deletion took 7 bases off V and 0 bases off J, with a span of 6 bases between the germline ends. The cohort comprised 710 or so healthy bone marrow donors. All cohort members were sampled while nominally healthy, although unrecorded immune exposures were likely present. The donor was CMV seropositive and was included in the group of 250 to 300 seropositive cohort members. A peripheral blood sample was provided by each donor, and peripheral blood mononuclear cells were used for TCR beta sequencing. The Qiagen DNeasy Blood Extraction Kit was used to extract genomic DNA from the blood cell samples. On this clone itself: The antigen it binds to is not known. Base qualities are not at hand, and no much larger clone is one base apart.

Sequencing was performed on PBMCs. The chain couples TRBV20-1 to TRBJ1-1, with no confident D gene call. The receptor's source is a woman between 40 and 50 years old in good health and CMV-seropositive. The DNA is as follows: TGCAGTGTAAGCGTGAACACTGAAGCTTTCTTT. This sequence encodes CSVSVNTEAFF.